One sample yielded the 24 T cell receptor beta chains listed below, sequenced in a study of CD8+CD57+ T cells in acquired aplastic anemia. Genomic DNA constituted the template upon which TCR beta VDJ and CDR3 profiling was performed. One entry per CDR3 protein, called by TCRdb with MiXCR from the reads. The sample includes approximately 170,000 distinct CDR3 sequences, less than 70% of them seen just once. Sequenced input: sorted CD4+, CD8+, or CD8+CD57+ T cells (not recorded which) from PBMCs. Source of these receptors: a human donor in good health, serving as a control.

In this sample, this clonotype turned up many times. The gene calls are TRBV11-2 and TRBJ2-1, with 7 bases identical to TRBD2. Trimming removed 2 bases from V and 3 bases from J; junction bases left unmatched: 1. Looked up from germline, CDR1 is SGHAT and CDR2 is FQNNGV. The CDR3 totals 14 residues. CDR3 region: CASSLLAVYNEQFF. CDR3 DNA sequence: TGTGCCAGCAGCTTACTAGCGGTCTACAATGAGCAGTTCTTC. Full variable domain (remainder filled in from reference TRBV11-2 and TRBJ2-1): EAGVAQSPRYKIIEKRQSVAFWCNPISGHATLYWYQQILGQGPKLLIQFQNNGVVDDSQLPKDRFSAERLKGVDSTLKIQPAKLEDSAVYLCASSLLAVYNEQFFGPGTRLTVL.

The chain recombines TRBV4-1 with TRBJ2-5; tentatively, D is TRBD2 (7 bases). Germline CDR1 and CDR2: MGHRA and YSYEKL. The CDR3 length is 17 residues. V was pared by 3 bases and J by 4 bases, with 21 bases between. The chain's CDR3 is CASSQGSFGGGIETQYF. For the CDR3, the DNA is TGCGCCAGCAGCCAGGGTTCCTTTGGGGGGGGCATAGAGACCCAGTACTTC.

This clonotype was observed at least ten times. This chain joins TRBV20-1 and TRBJ1-1; TRBD1 is a possible D gene (5 bases). Germline loops: CDR1 DFQATT, CDR2 SNEGSKA (reference sequence). This CDR3 is built from 14 residues. V shed 1 base and J shed 3 bases, with 12 bases lying between them. The CDR3 spells CSARGTLGDTEAFF. CDR3 DNA sequence: TGCAGTGCTAGAGGAACCTTAGGGGACACTGAAGCTTTCTTT.

DNA of the CDR3: TGTGCCAGCAGTCGGAGGGGACAGGCCGAGACCCAGTACTTC. Residues: CASSRRGQAETQYF. The chain combines TRBV12-3 or TRBV12-4 with TRBJ2-5; 8 bases agree with TRBD1. V was clipped by 5 bases and J by 5 bases; unmatched bases: 7. The CDR3 contains 14 residues.

This chain links TRBV5-4 with TRBJ1-2, with D unresolved. There are 13 residues in the CDR3. V was cut by 3 bases and J by 4 bases, with 10 bases left in between. Germline values: CDR1 SGHNT, CDR2 YYREEE (reference sequence). The CDR3 spells CASSSGKSYGYTF. The DNA of the CDR3 is TGTGCCAGCAGCTCGGGGAAGTCCTATGGCTACACCTTC.

The sample holds one count of this clonotype. The gene calls are TRBV20-1 and TRBJ2-7, with 9 bases lining up with TRBD2. The V and J ends lost 4 bases and 1 base, in that order; junction bases with no gene match: 17. CDR1 DFQATT and CDR2 SNEGSKA come from the germline V gene (reference sequence). This CDR3 comprises 18 residues. CDR3 region: CSAKGLARGPDFSYEQYV. DNA of the CDR3: TGCAGTGCTAAAGGACTAGCGAGGGGGCCCGATTTTTCCTACGAGCAGTACGTC.

This clonotype was recorded once. V and J are TRBV10-3 and TRBJ2-7; TRBD1 aligns across 12 bases. The end of the DNA is better explained by TRBJ2-1, so the J call may be wrong. The V gene's germline CDR1 is ENHRY and CDR2 SYGVKD. The CDR3 extends over 15 amino acids. CDR3 in DNA: TGTGCCAGCAGACCGGGACAGGGGGCCAGCAATGAGCAGTTCTTC. Its protein is CASRPGQGASNEQFF.

The sample holds one count of this clonotype. This chain joins TRBV2 and TRBJ2-7; 11 positions match TRBD1. The ends lost 7 bases at V and 4 bases at J; junction bases unmatched: 6. The CDR3 spans 14 residues. CDR1 and CDR2 from the germline V gene are SNHLY and FYNNEI. CDR3 sequence: CASMRTGGEYEQYF. The CDR3 DNA sequence: TGTGCCAGCATGAGGACAGGGGGCGAATACGAGCAGTACTTC.

The rearrangement uses TRBV20-1 and TRBJ2-5; the D gene is possibly TRBD1 (5 bases). Per germline, CDR1 DFQATT and CDR2 SNEGSKA (reference sequence). Trimming cost V 2 bases and J 0 bases, with 10 bases left between them. CDR3 length equals 14 residues. DNA for the CDR3: TGCAGTGCTAGAACGACAGTCTACCAAGAGACCCAGTACTTC. It translates to CSARTTVYQETQYF.

This clonotype was found a few times. The chain combines TRBV12-3 or TRBV12-4 with TRBJ2-1, with 8 bases aligning to TRBD2. V trimming: 8 bases; J trimming: 8 bases; junction bases outside the gene matches: 23. The CDR3 loop spans 18 amino acids. CDR3 sequence reads: CASSPPITSGQGIYEQFF. In nucleotides, the CDR3 is TGTGCCAGCTCACCACCGATTACTAGCGGACAAGGTATCTATGAGCAGTTCTTC.

In its sample, this clonotype was seen many times. The rearrangement links TRBV19 to TRBJ2-6, with a possible D match to TRBD1 (6 bases). Per germline, CDR1 LNHDA and CDR2 SQIVND (reference sequence). V lost 1 base, J lost 3 bases, and 10 bases lay in between. The CDR3 runs to 16 residues. The CDR3 region has the DNA TGTGCCAGTAGTATAGGATGGGGGCTTGGGGCCAACGTCCTGACTTTC. This translates into CASSIGWGLGANVLTF.

The genes are TRBV7-2 and TRBJ1-6; 10 positions match TRBD1. The J segment lost 7 bases and the V segment lost 5 bases, leaving 17 bases of the junction unmatched. Germline V gives CDR1 SGHTA, CDR2 FQGNSA. The CDR3 length is 19 residues. In DNA, the CDR3 is TGTGCCAGCAGCGAAGACCCCCCCGGGACAGGGGATGAGAATTCACCCCTCCACTTT. As protein: CASSEDPPGTGDENSPLHF.

In its sample, this clonotype was seen many times. This rearrangement joins TRBV5-1 to TRBJ2-1; TRBD2 agrees at 11 bases. The CDR3 extends over 15 amino acids. Germline-derived CDR1 and CDR2 are SGHRS and YFSETQ. J lost 4 bases, V lost 4 bases, and 4 bases had no gene match. This CDR3 reads CASSLGLAEYNEQFF. The CDR3 coding sequence is TGCGCCAGCAGCCTGGGACTAGCGGAGTACAATGAGCAGTTCTTC.

The table lists this clonotype with many counts. V and J are TRBV7-2 and TRBJ1-5, with 9 bases fitting TRBD1. The CDR3 is 14 amino acids. Trimming cost V 4 bases and J 5 bases; bases outside gene matches: 3. Germline assignment: CDR1 SGHTA and CDR2 FQGNSA. The CDR3 DNA reads as TGTGCCAGCAGCTCAACAGGGGGCGATCAGCCCCAGCATTTT. Protein: CASSSTGGDQPQHF.

The chain joins TRBV7-6 to TRBJ1-2; D gene uncertain. The assigned J gene may be wrong: the sequence end matches TRBJ2-1 better. In germline, CDR1 is SGHVS, CDR2 FNYEAQ. This CDR3 spans 14 amino acids. As DNA, the CDR3 is TGTGCCAGCAGCCCTGGTGAGACCCAGTGTGAGCAGTTCTTC. Translated: CASSPGETQCEQFF.

This clonotype has ten or more counts. The genes are TRBV7-2 and TRBJ1-6; D is unclear. Trimming cost V 3 bases and J 0 bases, with 12 bases left between them. The germline V gene has CDR1 SGHTA and CDR2 FQGNSA. The length of the CDR3 is 17 residues. In DNA form, the CDR3 reads TGTGCCAGCAGCTTTTCCCCATATAGCTCCTATAATTCACCCCTCCACTTT. It is translated as CASSFSPYSSYNSPLHF.

Remarks on this clonotype: Germline and junction disagree at one end, which may indicate a read error. This chain links TRBV10-2 with TRBJ1-1, with 8 bases matching TRBD1. The CDR3 covers 14 residues. Looked up from germline, CDR1 is WSHSY and CDR2 is SAAADI. The CDR3 nucleotides read TGCGCCAGCAGTGACCAGGGGGCGAGGACTGAAGCCTTCTTT. Translating it yields CASSDQGARTEAFF.

This clonotype was found many times. This sequence joins TRBV7-9 and TRBJ1-1, with 8 bases aligning to TRBD1. From germline, CDR1 is SEHNR and CDR2 FQNEAQ (reference sequence). This CDR3 contains 15 residues. Trimming at V came to 1 base and at J to 1 base, leaving 2 bases not matched to a gene. The CDR3 nucleotides read TGTGCCAGCAGCTTAGGGACAGGGAGGAACACTGAAGCTTTCTTT. It codes for CASSLGTGRNTEAFF.

This clonotype was seen many times. The J gene is TRBJ1-3, the V gene TRBV10-3; D is ambiguous. Germline assignment: CDR1 ENHRY and CDR2 SYGVKD. CDR3 size: 15 residues. Trimming removed 2 bases from V and 0 bases from J, with 8 bases in between. CDR3 coding DNA: TGTGCCATCAGTGAGCAGGCGAGCTCTGGAAACACCATATATTTT. Its protein is CAISEQASSGNTIYF.

This clonotype came up many times. The chain couples TRBV14 to TRBJ2-3, with D tentatively TRBD2 (7 bases). CDR3 length: 14 residues. The germline V and J ends were trimmed by 3 bases and 5 bases, with 12 bases remaining between them. In germline, CDR1 is SGHDN, CDR2 FVKESK. Here the CDR3 DNA reads TGTGCCAGCAGCCATGGGGGGGCCGTAGATACGCAGTATTTT. It yields the protein CASSHGGAVDTQYF.

In its sample, this clonotype was seen many times. The chain combines TRBV15 with TRBJ2-3; D is uncertain. Germline lookup yields CDR1 LNHNV and CDR2 YYDKDF (reference sequence). The CDR3 is 16 residues long. The ends were cut back, 3 bases at V and 0 bases at J, with 13 bases in the middle. The CDR3 bases are TGTGCCACCAGCAGGACCCTAAAAGGGAGCACAGATACGCAGTATTTT. Its translation: CATSRTLKGSTDTQYF.

In the case of this clonotype: Here the CDR3 omits its conserved ending phenylalanine or tryptophan, so a read error is the likely source. The rearrangement uses TRBV24-1 and TRBJ1-1; tentatively, D is TRBD1 (6 bases). The CDR3 has 12 residues. Trimming pared 7 bases from V and 6 bases from J, leaving 11 bases between. Germline V lookup: CDR1 KGHDR, CDR2 SFDVKD. The CDR3 protein is CATRTGNPEAFS. The CDR3 bases are TGTGCCACCAGGACAGGTAACCCTGAAGCTTTCTCT.

The chain recombines TRBV29-1 with TRBJ2-5, with TRBD2 matching 9 bases. This CDR3 has 13 residues. Germline CDR1 and CDR2: SQVTM and ANQGSEA. V lost 7 bases to trimming and J lost 1 base; unmatched junction nucleotides: 4. The CDR3 nucleotides are TGCAGCGCCTTGACTAGCGGCCAAGAGACCCAGTACTTC. This translates into CSALTSGQETQYF.

The J gene is TRBJ2-2, the V gene TRBV9; D gene ambiguous. The V and J ends lost 6 bases and 7 bases respectively, with 16 bases between them. Germline V gene lookup returns CDR1 SGDLS and CDR2 YYNGEE. The CDR3 loop spans 14 amino acids. CDR3 in amino acids: CASTTLPSGGELFF. The CDR3 DNA sequence: TGTGCCAGCACCACTCTCCCTTCGGGCGGGGAGCTGTTTTTT.